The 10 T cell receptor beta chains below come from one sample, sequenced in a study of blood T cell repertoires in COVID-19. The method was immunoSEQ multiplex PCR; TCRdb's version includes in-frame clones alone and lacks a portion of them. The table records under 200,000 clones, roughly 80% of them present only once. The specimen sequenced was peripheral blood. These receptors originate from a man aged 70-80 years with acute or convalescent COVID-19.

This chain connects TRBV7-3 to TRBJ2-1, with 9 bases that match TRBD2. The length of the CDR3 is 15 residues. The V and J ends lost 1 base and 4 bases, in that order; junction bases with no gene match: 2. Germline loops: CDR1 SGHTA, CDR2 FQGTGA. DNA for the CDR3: TGTGCCAGCAGCTTAAGTAGCGGGAGTTACAATGAGCAGTTCTTC. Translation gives CASSLSSGSYNEQFF.

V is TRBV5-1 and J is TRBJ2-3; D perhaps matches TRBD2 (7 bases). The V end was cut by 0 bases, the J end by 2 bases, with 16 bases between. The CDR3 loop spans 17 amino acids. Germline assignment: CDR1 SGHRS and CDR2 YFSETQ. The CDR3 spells CASSLARGAGATDTQYF. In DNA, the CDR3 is TGCGCCAGCAGCTTGGCCAGAGGGGCGGGGGCCACAGATACGCAGTATTTT. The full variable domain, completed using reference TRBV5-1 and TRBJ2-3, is KAGVTQTPRYLIKTRGQQVTLSCSPISGHRSVSWYQQTPGQGLQFLFEYFSETQRNKGNFPGRFSGRQFSNSRSEMNVSTLELGDSALYLCASSLARGAGATDTQYFGPGTRLTVL.

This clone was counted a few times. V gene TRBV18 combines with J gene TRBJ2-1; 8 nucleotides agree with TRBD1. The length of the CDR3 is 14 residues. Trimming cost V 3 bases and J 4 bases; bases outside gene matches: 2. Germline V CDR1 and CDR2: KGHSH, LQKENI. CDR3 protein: CASSPQGAYNEQFF. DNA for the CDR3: TGTGCCAGCTCACCGCAGGGGGCTTACAATGAGCAGTTCTTC.

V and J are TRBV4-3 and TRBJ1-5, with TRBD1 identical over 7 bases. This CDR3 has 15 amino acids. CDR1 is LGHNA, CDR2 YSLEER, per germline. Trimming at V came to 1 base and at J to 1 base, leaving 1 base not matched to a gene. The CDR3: CASSQGQGSNQPQHF. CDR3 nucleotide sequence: TGCGCCAGCAGCCAAGGACAGGGAAGCAATCAGCCCCAGCATTTT.

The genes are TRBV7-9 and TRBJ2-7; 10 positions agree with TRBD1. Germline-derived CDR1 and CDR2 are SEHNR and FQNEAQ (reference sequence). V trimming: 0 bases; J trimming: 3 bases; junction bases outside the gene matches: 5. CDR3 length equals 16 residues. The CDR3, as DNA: TGTGCCAGCAGCTTAGCTCCGGGACAGGGGAGCTACGAGCAGTACTTC. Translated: CASSLAPGQGSYEQYF.

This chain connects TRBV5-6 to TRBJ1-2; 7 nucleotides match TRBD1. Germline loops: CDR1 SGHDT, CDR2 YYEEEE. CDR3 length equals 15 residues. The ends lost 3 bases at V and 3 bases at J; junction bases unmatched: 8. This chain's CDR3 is CASSSPKQGYYGYTF. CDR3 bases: TGTGCCAGCAGCTCGCCAAAACAGGGGTACTATGGCTACACCTTC.

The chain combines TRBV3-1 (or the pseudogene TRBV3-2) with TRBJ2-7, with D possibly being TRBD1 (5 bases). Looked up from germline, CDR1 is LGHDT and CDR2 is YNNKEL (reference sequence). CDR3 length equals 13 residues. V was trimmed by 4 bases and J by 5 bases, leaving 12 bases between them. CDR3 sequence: CASSREQENEQYF. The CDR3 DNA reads TGTGCCAGCAGCCGAGAACAGGAAAACGAGCAGTACTTC.

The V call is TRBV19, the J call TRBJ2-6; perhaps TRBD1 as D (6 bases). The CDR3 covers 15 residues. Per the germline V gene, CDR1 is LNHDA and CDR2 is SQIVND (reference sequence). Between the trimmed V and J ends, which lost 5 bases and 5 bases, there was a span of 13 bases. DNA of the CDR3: TGTGCCAGTAGTCCTCAGGGGCGGAGGGCCAACGTCCTGACTTTC. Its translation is CASSPQGRRANVLTF. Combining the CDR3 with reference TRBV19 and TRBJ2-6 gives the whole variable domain DGGITQSPKYLFRKEGQNVTLSCEQNLNHDAMYWYRQDPGQGLRLIYYSQIVNDFQKGDIAEGYSVSREKKESFPLTVTSAQKNPTAFYLCASSPQGRRANVLTFGAGSRLTVL.

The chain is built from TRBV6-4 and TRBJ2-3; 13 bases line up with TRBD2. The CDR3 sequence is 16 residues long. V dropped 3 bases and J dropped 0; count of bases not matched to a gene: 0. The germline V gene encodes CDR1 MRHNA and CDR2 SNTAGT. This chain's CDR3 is CASSETSGGSTDTQYF. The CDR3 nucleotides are TGTGCCAGCAGTGAGACTAGCGGGGGGAGCACAGATACGCAGTATTTT.

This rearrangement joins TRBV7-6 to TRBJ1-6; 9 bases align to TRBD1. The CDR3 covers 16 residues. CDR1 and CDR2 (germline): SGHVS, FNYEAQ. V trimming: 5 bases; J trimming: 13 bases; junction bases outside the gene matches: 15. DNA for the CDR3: TGTGCCAGCAGCCCCTTAGTCCCGGGACAGGGTTCGCCCCTCCACTTT. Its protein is CASSPLVPGQGSPLHF.